This paragraph covers one T cell receptor (beta chain) sequence. The data stem from a study of blood T cell repertoires in COVID-19. Profiling relied on immunoSEQ multiplex PCR, and the TCRdb table lists in-frame clones only, not all of them. The table has over 20,000 clones, just over 85% seen once. Source material: peripheral blood. This clonotype was obtained from a man aged 65 to 85 with acute or convalescent COVID-19.

As DNA, the CDR3 is TGTGCCAGCAGTCCCGTTGGACTAGCGGGGGGGTTACGTTACAATGAGCAGTTCTTC. It is translated as CASSPVGLAGGLRYNEQFF. The V call is TRBV4-2, the J call TRBJ2-1; 15 nucleotides agree with TRBD2. Germline V gives CDR1 LGHNA, CDR2 YNFKEQ. CDR3 length: 19 residues. J lost 4 bases, V lost 6 bases, and 13 bases had no gene match.